This T cell receptor (beta chain) was profiled in a study of human T cells and chemical hapten exposure. Trimming stripped 1 base from V and 4 bases from J, with 14 bases between. This CDR3 spans 15 amino acids. The V gene's germline CDR1 is SGHTA and CDR2 FQGNSA. MiXCR was run by TCRdb on the RACE reads, yielding one entry per CDR3 protein. Altogether roughly 180,000 distinct CDR3 sequences are present, approximately 20% being singletons, with the ten largest covering roughly 6.7%. Regarding time point: patch test 1, 2 weeks after DPC sensitization. Treatment given: therapeutic diphenylcyclopropenone sensitization with weekly scalp DPC.

The specimen was whole blood, collected in connection with sensitization to the hapten diphenylcyclopropenone (DPC). This chain connects TRBV7-2 to TRBJ2-7; no clear D gene. This TCR was sampled from a woman in her 50s with alopecia areata. Some clones in this sample may be carry-over from other donors' samples. The CDR3 reads CASSLDAGLGYEQYF. The CDR3 DNA is TGTGCCAGCAGCTTAGATGCAGGTCTAGGATACGAGCAGTACTTC.